Each of the 14 T cell receptor beta chains below was sequenced from the same sample in a study of T-cell memory formation after mild COVID-19. TCRdb called the 5' RACE reads again in MiXCR, with one record for every CDR3 protein. The data show around 250,000 distinct CDR3 sequences, 16% seen once. Sample: PBMCs or a T cell subset sorted from them (not recorded which). Receptors were obtained from a man aged 18 to 29 who had mild COVID-19 (a few samples of this study predate the infection). Cell type and time point are not known.

V usage is TRBV7-2 and J usage is TRBJ2-5, with D possibly being TRBD2 (6 bases). Germline V CDR1 and CDR2: SGHTA, FQGNSA. This CDR3 region has 16 residues. Trimming left V 4 bases short and J 5 bases short, with 20 bases between. The CDR3 is CASSSQRGLRWETQYF. For the CDR3, the DNA is TGTGCCAGCAGCTCTCAACGGGGACTTCGGTGGGAGACCCAGTACTTC. Variable domain in full (rest from reference TRBV7-2 and TRBJ2-5): GAGVSQSPSNKVTEKGKDVELRCDPISGHTALYWYRQSLGQGLEFLIYFQGNSAPDKSGLPSDRFSAERTGGSVSTLTIQRTQQEDSAVYLCASSSQRGLRWETQYFGPGTRLLVL.

This clonotype was counted at least ten times. The chain couples TRBV27 to TRBJ2-1; 9 nucleotides match TRBD1. The junction had 7 bases not matched to a gene; V was cut back by 5 bases and J by 8 bases. The CDR3 consists of 14 residues. CDR1 and CDR2 (germline): MNHEY, SMNVEV (reference sequence). The CDR3 sequence is CASSLWTGAHEQFF. The CDR3, as DNA: TGTGCCAGCAGTCTTTGGACAGGGGCGCATGAGCAGTTCTTC.

The sample holds a few counts of this clonotype. The chain couples TRBV29-1 to TRBJ1-1; D gene ambiguous. Germline V gene sequence: CDR1 SQVTM, CDR2 ANQGSEA. The CDR3 extends over 13 amino acids. V was trimmed by 4 bases and J by 11 bases, leaving 20 bases between them. The CDR3 DNA reads TGCAGCGTTGGGGGTCATACTCCCGGATTGGCTTTCTTT. Translated, it gives CSVGGHTPGLAFF.

The rearrangement links TRBV18 to TRBJ2-7; 8 nucleotides line up with TRBD1. CDR1 and CDR2 (germline): KGHSH, LQKENI. The CDR3 extends over 16 amino acids. Trimming cost V 3 bases and J 4 bases; bases outside gene matches: 11. CDR3: CASSPPGTGALYEQYV. Here the CDR3 DNA reads TGTGCCAGCTCACCCCCCGGGACAGGCGCTCTTTACGAGCAGTACGTC.

The gene calls are TRBV9 and TRBJ2-1; TRBD1 or TRBD2 may be the D gene (5 bases each). The CDR3 extends over 15 amino acids. Germline V gene data show CDR1 as SGDLS and CDR2 as YYNGEE. Trimming cost V 3 bases and J 4 bases, with 14 bases left between them. CDR3 residues: CASSGGDGAYNEQFF. The CDR3, as DNA: TGTGCCAGCAGCGGGGGTGACGGGGCGTACAATGAGCAGTTCTTC. The whole variable domain, filled in from reference TRBV9 and TRBJ2-1, reads DSGVTQTPKHLITATGQRVTLRCSPRSGDLSVYWYQQSLDQGLQFLIQYYNGEERAKGNILERFSAQQFPDLHSELNLSSLELGDSALYFCASSGGDGAYNEQFFGPGTRLTVL.

The chain is built from TRBV6-2 or TRBV6-3 and TRBJ2-7; 8 bases map to TRBD2. V dropped 9 bases and J dropped 4; count of bases not matched to a gene: 8. Germline V lookup: CDR1 MNHEY, CDR2 SVGEGT. This CDR3 has 13 amino acids. The CDR3 region is CASALAGGYEQYF. The CDR3 bases are TGTGCCAGTGCCCTAGCGGGCGGGTACGAGCAGTACTTC.

This CDR3 is CASTKNPGQGYGYTF. DNA for the CDR3: TGTGCCAGCACCAAAAACCCGGGACAGGGGTACGGCTACACCTTC. The chain joins TRBV11-2 to TRBJ1-2, with 10 nucleotides matching TRBD1. The CDR3 loop spans 15 amino acids. Germline CDR1 and CDR2: SGHAT and FQNNGV. Trimming removed 7 bases from V and 8 bases from J; junction bases left unmatched: 13.

The chain couples TRBV9 to TRBJ1-2, with no clear D. V was shortened by 0 bases and J by 8 bases, with 8 bases between the two germline ends. The CDR3 has 12 residues. CDR1 and CDR2 from the germline V gene are SGDLS and YYNGEE. CDR3 region: CASSVGVGGYTF. The CDR3 DNA is TGTGCCAGCAGCGTAGGGGTTGGCGGCTACACCTTC.

This chain uses TRBV7-2 with TRBJ2-5; D is possibly TRBD2 (5 bases). The V and J ends lost 5 bases and 3 bases respectively, with 16 bases between them. Germline assignment: CDR1 SGHTA and CDR2 FQGNSA. CDR3 length: 15 residues. CDR3 in amino acids: CASSQEGREKETQYF. In DNA form, the CDR3 reads TGTGCCAGCAGCCAAGAGGGTAGGGAGAAAGAGACCCAGTACTTC. Full variable domain (rest looked up from reference TRBV7-2 and TRBJ2-5): GAGVSQSPSNKVTEKGKDVELRCDPISGHTALYWYRQSLGQGLEFLIYFQGNSAPDKSGLPSDRFSAERTGGSVSTLTIQRTQQEDSAVYLCASSQEGREKETQYFGPGTRLLVL.

The rearrangement joins TRBV29-1 to TRBJ2-1; 7 nucleotides line up with TRBD2. CDR3 size: 13 residues. Trimming removed 4 bases from V and 2 bases from J; junction bases left unmatched: 2. Germline lookup yields CDR1 SQVTM and CDR2 ANQGSEA. The CDR3 is CSVASGTYNEQFF. The CDR3 DNA reads TGCAGCGTTGCAAGCGGGACCTACAATGAGCAGTTCTTC.

The chain employs TRBV6-5 and TRBJ2-7; TRBD1 or TRBD2 may be the D gene (5 bases each). Germline assignment: CDR1 MNHEY and CDR2 SVGAGI. This CDR3 has 12 amino acids. Trimming left V 6 bases short and J 7 bases short, with 13 bases between. The CDR3 nucleotides read TGTGCCAGCAGGTCCCCGAGGGGAGAGCAGTACTTC. This gives the protein CASRSPRGEQYF.

The rearrangement links TRBV5-1 to TRBJ1-2; TRBD1 is a possible D gene (6 bases). Germline assignment: CDR1 SGHRS and CDR2 YFSETQ. Trimming removed 3 bases from V and 6 bases from J, with 15 bases in between. This CDR3 is 14 amino acids long. CDR3 bases: TGCGCCAGCAGCTCACTACAGGGTCTGGATGGCTACACCTTC. This gives the protein CASSSLQGLDGYTF. The full variable domain, its missing parts supplied by reference TRBV5-1 and TRBJ1-2, is KAGVTQTPRYLIKTRGQQVTLSCSPISGHRSVSWYQQTPGQGLQFLFEYFSETQRNKGNFPGRFSGRQFSNSRSEMNVSTLELGDSALYLCASSSLQGLDGYTFGSGTRLTVV.

This clonotype has just a few counts. The chain is built from TRBV5-6 and TRBJ2-2, with D unresolved. The CDR3 has 16 residues. Germline CDR1 SGHDT, CDR2 YYEEEE. V gave up 0 bases and J gave up 4 bases, with 13 bases separating them. This CDR3 reads CASSLGPGVLTGELFF. CDR3 coding DNA: TGTGCCAGCAGCTTGGGACCCGGAGTGCTCACCGGGGAGCTGTTTTTT.

This clonotype was observed a few times. This chain connects TRBV7-9 to TRBJ2-2; weak D call: TRBD2 (6 bases). There are 16 residues in the CDR3. Trimming removed 1 base at V and 7 bases at J, with 16 bases between. CDR1 SEHNR and CDR2 FQNEAQ come from the germline V gene (reference sequence). CDR3 loop: CASSLERANPLGELFF. The CDR3 DNA follows: TGTGCCAGCAGCTTAGAGCGGGCTAACCCCCTCGGGGAGCTGTTTTTT.